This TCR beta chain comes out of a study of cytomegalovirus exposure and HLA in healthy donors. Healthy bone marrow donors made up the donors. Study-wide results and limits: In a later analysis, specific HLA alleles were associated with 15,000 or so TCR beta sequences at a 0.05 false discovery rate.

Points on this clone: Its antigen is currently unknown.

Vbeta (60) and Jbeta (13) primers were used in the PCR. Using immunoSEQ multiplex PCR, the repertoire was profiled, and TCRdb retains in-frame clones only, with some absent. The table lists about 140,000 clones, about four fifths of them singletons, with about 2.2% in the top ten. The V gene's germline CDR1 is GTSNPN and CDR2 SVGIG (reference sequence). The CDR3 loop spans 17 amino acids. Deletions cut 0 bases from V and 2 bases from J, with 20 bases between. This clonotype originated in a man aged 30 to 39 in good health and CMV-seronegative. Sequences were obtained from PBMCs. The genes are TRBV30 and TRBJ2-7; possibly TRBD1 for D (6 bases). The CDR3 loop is CAWSVSHGTPLTYEQYF. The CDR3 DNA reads TGTGCCTGGAGTGTGAGTCATGGGACACCTCTAACCTACGAGCAGTACTTC.